These T cell receptor beta chains were read from a single sample in a study of blood T cells in healthy people across ages. TCRdb fed the 5' RACE reads into MiXCR, producing one record per CDR3 protein. The sample has about 1.6 million distinct CDR3 sequences; almost 35% are singletons. Sequencing used blood. The receptor set was obtained from a woman aged 25 to 39 in good health. CDR3s include the opening cysteine and the closing phenylalanine or tryptophan. A D gene is named only where the DNA matches it firmly. Only part of the rows carry a size: once, few, many, or a class if the clone is expanded.

J,D,V,size,DNA,CDR3
TRBJ2-2,TRBD2,TRBV29-1,.,TGCAGCGTTGGACTAGCGAGGAACACCGGGGAGCTGTTTTTT,CSVGLARNTGELFF
TRBJ2-7,.,TRBV28,few,TGTGCCAGCACAGGCGGGTGGGGAGTATCCTACGAGCAGTACTTC,CASTGGWGVSYEQYF
TRBJ2-3,TRBD2,TRBV10-3,many,TGTGCCATCAGTGGGCTAGCGGGAACAGATACGCAGTATTTT,CAISGLAGTDTQYF
TRBJ2-7,TRBD2,TRBV7-9,.,TGTGCCAGCAGCTTAGGTCTGGGAGCGGGGGCCTACGAGCAGTACTTC,CASSLGLGAGAYEQYF
TRBJ2-7,.,TRBV6-1,.,TGTGCCAGCAGGGACTCTGGGTACGAGCAGTACTTC,CASRDSGYEQYF
TRBJ2-7,.,TRBV10-1,.,TGCGCCAGCAGCGGGGAATTTAGTGAGCAGTACTTC,CASSGEFSEQYF
TRBJ2-7,.,TRBV15,few,TGTGCCACCAGCAGAGATTATAGTCCGGGAGAGGGGTTGGACGAGCAGTACTTC,CATSRDYSPGEGLDEQYF
TRBJ2-1,.,TRBV6-2/TRBV6-3,few,TGTGCCAGCAGTCGGGGGGCTAAGAGTGGGTTGGATGAGCAGTTCTTC,CASSRGAKSGLDEQFF
TRBJ1-4,.,TRBV4-1,.,TGCGCCAGCAGCCTCCAGGGAGTCGGTGAAAAACTGTTTTTT,CASSLQGVGEKLFF
TRBJ1-4,TRBD1,TRBV12-3/TRBV12-4,.,TGTGCCAGCAAAACCGGGACAGGGGATGAAAAACTGTTTTTT,CASKTGTGDEKLFF
TRBJ2-7,TRBD2,TRBV15,few,TGTGCCACCAGCAGTTCGACTAGCGGGAGATCCGAGCAGTACTTC,CATSSSTSGRSEQYF
TRBJ2-2,TRBD1,TRBV5-1,.,TGCGCCAGCAGCGGAAGACAGGGCACCGGGGAGCTGTTTTTT,CASSGRQGTGELFF